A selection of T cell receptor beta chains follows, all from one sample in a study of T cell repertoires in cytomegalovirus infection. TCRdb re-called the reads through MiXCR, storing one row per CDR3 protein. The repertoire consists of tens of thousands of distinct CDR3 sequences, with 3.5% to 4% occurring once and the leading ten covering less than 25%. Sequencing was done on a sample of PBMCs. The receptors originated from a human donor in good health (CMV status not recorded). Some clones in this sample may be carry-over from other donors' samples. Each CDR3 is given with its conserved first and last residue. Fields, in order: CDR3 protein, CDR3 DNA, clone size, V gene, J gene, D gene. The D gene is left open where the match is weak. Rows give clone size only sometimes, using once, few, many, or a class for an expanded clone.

cdr3_aa: CASSSAGTNSYEQYF
cdr3_nt: TGTGCCAGCAGCTCAGCCGGGACTAACTCCTACGAGCAGTACTTC
clone_size: many
v_call: TRBV7-2
j_call: TRBJ2-7
d_call: TRBD2

cdr3_aa: CASSLFPAGGPDEQFF
cdr3_nt: TGTGCCAGCAGCTTATTTCCGGCGGGAGGGCCGGATGAGCAGTTCTTC
clone_size: many
v_call: TRBV7-9
j_call: TRBJ2-1
d_call: TRBD2

cdr3_aa: CASSPGRGNYEQYF
cdr3_nt: TGTGCCAGCAGCCCCGGCAGGGGGAACTACGAGCAGTACTTC
clone_size: many
v_call: TRBV7-9
j_call: TRBJ2-7
d_call: TRBD1

cdr3_aa: CASSSWTSGGETQYF
cdr3_nt: TGTGCCAGCAGCTCTTGGACTAGCGGGGGGGAGACCCAGTACTTC
clone_size: many
v_call: TRBV3-1
j_call: TRBJ2-5
d_call: TRBD2

cdr3_aa: CASSRDSFNQPQHF
cdr3_nt: TGTGCCAGCAGCCGTGATTCATTCAATCAGCCCCAGCATTTT
clone_size: many
v_call: TRBV12-3/TRBV12-4
j_call: TRBJ1-5
d_call: -

cdr3_aa: CTSSFGSSGTYNEQFF
cdr3_nt: TGCACCAGCAGCTTCGGGTCTAGCGGAACCTACAATGAGCAGTTCTTC
clone_size: -
v_call: TRBV5-1
j_call: TRBJ2-1
d_call: TRBD2

cdr3_aa: CASSQPTPQTTTNEKLFF
cdr3_nt: TGCGCCAGCAGTCAACCGACCCCGCAGACAACAACTAATGAAAAACTGTTTTTT
clone_size: -
v_call: TRBV23-1
j_call: TRBJ1-4
d_call: -

cdr3_aa: CASSRDPGRANTGELFF
cdr3_nt: TGTGCCAGCTCCCGAGACCCGGGACGGGCGAACACCGGGGAGCTGTTTTTT
clone_size: many
v_call: TRBV18
j_call: TRBJ2-2
d_call: -

cdr3_aa: CASSLLDSYEQYF
cdr3_nt: TGTGCCAGCAGCTTACTTGACTCCTACGAGCAGTACTTC
clone_size: many
v_call: TRBV7-2
j_call: TRBJ2-7
d_call: -

cdr3_aa: CASSLEQGTYEQYF
cdr3_nt: TGTGCCAGCAGCTTGGAACAGGGGACCTACGAGCAGTACTTC
clone_size: many
v_call: TRBV7-2
j_call: TRBJ2-7
d_call: TRBD1

cdr3_aa: CASSPTRRQGASYTF
cdr3_nt: TGTGCCAGCAGCCCAACCCGTCGACAGGGAGCATCCTACACCTTC
clone_size: many
v_call: TRBV7-2
j_call: TRBJ1-2
d_call: TRBD1

cdr3_aa: CASSLSPGYQETQYF
cdr3_nt: TGTGCCAGCAGTTTATCGCCAGGGTACCAAGAGACCCAGTACTTC
clone_size: many
v_call: TRBV12-3/TRBV12-4
j_call: TRBJ2-5
d_call: -

cdr3_aa: CASSARQLAATDTQYF
cdr3_nt: TGTGCCAGCAGCGCTCGCCAGCTAGCGGCCACAGATACGCAGTATTTT
clone_size: many
v_call: TRBV2
j_call: TRBJ2-3
d_call: TRBD2

cdr3_aa: CASSQGSPPDTQYF
cdr3_nt: TGTGCCAGCTCACAGGGATCCCCACCCGATACGCAGTATTTT
clone_size: many
v_call: TRBV6-2/TRBV6-3
j_call: TRBJ2-3
d_call: -

cdr3_aa: CASSLQGVRNQPQHF
cdr3_nt: TGTGCCAGCAGCTTACAAGGGGTACGGAATCAGCCCCAGCATTTT
clone_size: many
v_call: TRBV7-2
j_call: TRBJ1-5
d_call: -

cdr3_aa: CSAVGQGDFSPLHF
cdr3_nt: TGCAGTGCAGTGGGACAGGGGGATTTTTCACCCCTCCACTTT
clone_size: many
v_call: TRBV20-1
j_call: TRBJ1-6
d_call: TRBD1

cdr3_aa: CASSITGGYYEQYF
cdr3_nt: TGTGCCAGTAGTATAACAGGAGGCTACTACGAGCAGTACTTC
clone_size: many
v_call: TRBV19
j_call: TRBJ2-7
d_call: -

cdr3_aa: CASSQEVRQGSSNQPQHF
cdr3_nt: TGCGCCAGCAGCCAAGAGGTCCGACAGGGTTCTTCCAATCAGCCCCAGCATTTT
clone_size: -
v_call: TRBV4-3
j_call: TRBJ1-5
d_call: TRBD1